This T cell receptor beta chain was observed in a study of cytomegalovirus exposure and HLA in healthy donors. The PCR employed 60 Vbeta primers together with 13 Jbeta primers. Sequenced by immunoSEQ multiplex PCR; TCRdb stores in-frame clones only, minus some. In all, the sample yields about 140,000 clones. Germline V CDR1 and CDR2: SGHNT, YYREEE (reference sequence). Trimming stripped 0 bases from V and 9 bases from J, with 15 bases between. The CDR3 consists of 14 residues. The sample consisted of PBMCs. The receptor comes from a man in his forties or fifties in good health and CMV-seronegative. The chain recombines TRBV5-4 with TRBJ1-2; D is undetermined. CDR3 DNA sequence: TGTGCCAGCAGCTTGGACTATGTCGGGAATCGCTACACCTTC. This codes for CASSLDYVGNRYTF. The whole variable domain, remainder taken from reference TRBV5-4 and TRBJ1-2, is ETGVTQSPTHLIKTRGQQVTLRCSSQSGHNTVSWYQQALGQGPQFIFQYYREEENGRGNFPPRFSGLQFPNYSSELNVNALELDDSALYLCASSLDYVGNRYTFGSGTRLTVV.